This TCR beta chain appears in the sequencing data of a study of cytomegalovirus exposure and HLA in healthy donors. Overall study results and limits: Most TCR sequences showed up rarely, but some public TCRs showed up in many donors.

To note about this clone: The antigen is not known.

The PCR ran on 60 Vbeta and 13 Jbeta primers. Profiling relied on immunoSEQ multiplex PCR, and the TCRdb table lists in-frame clones only, not all of them. This repertoire shows some 170,000 clones, approximately 80% found once; its top ten account for about 7%. Germline CDR1 is GTSNPN and CDR2 is SVGIG (reference sequence). The CDR3 extends over 15 amino acids. The V segment lost 5 bases and the J segment 3 bases; nucleotides outside the gene matches: 9. The sequence derives from a woman in her 30s in good health and CMV-seropositive. The sequenced sample consisted of PBMCs. V gene TRBV30 combines with J gene TRBJ1-4, with 7 bases fitting TRBD1. The CDR3 is CAWEDNRGANEKLFF. The CDR3 DNA reads as TGTGCCTGGGAGGATAACAGGGGAGCTAATGAAAAACTGTTTTTT. Drawing the rest from reference TRBV30 and TRBJ1-4, the complete variable domain is SQTIHQWPATLVQPVGSPLSLECTVEGTSNPNLYWYRQAAGRGLQLLFYSVGIGQISSEVPQNLSASRPQDRQFILSSKKLLLSDSGFYLCAWEDNRGANEKLFFGSGTQLSVL.